Listed below are T cell receptor beta chains from one sample, sequenced in a study of T cells in narcolepsy. The table came from immunoSEQ multiplex PCR; TCRdb's copy has only in-frame clones and leaves some out. The sample includes roughly 25,000 clones, more than 70% of them seen just once. Sequences were obtained from CD45RA- memory CD4+ T cells from PBMCs. Source of these receptors: a human donor with narcolepsy. CDR3s include the opening cysteine and the closing phenylalanine or tryptophan. The D gene is left open where the match is weak. The size entry is marked missing in some rows and otherwise reads once, few, many or a size class.

j_call clone_size v_call d_call cdr3_nt cdr3_aa
TRBJ1-1 . TRBV2 . TGTGCCAGCAGTGTGCAGGGCAGGGGCTCCCCTGAAGCTTTCTTT CASSVQGRGSPEAFF
TRBJ1-1 . TRBV19 TRBD1 TGTGCCAGTACCACGACAGGGAAGAACACTGAAGCTTTCTTT CASTTTGKNTEAFF
TRBJ2-2 . TRBV2 TRBD1 TGTGCCAGCAGTGGCCCGGGACAGACACACGGGGAGCTGTTTTTT CASSGPGQTHGELFF
TRBJ2-1 . TRBV6-1 . TGTGCCAGCAGTCTCTCGCGATGGCAGGGCGATGAGCAGTTCTTC CASSLSRWQGDEQFF
TRBJ2-7 . TRBV11-2 TRBD1 TGTGCCAGCAGCGAGGGACAGGGGACGGTAAGCGAGCAGTACTTC CASSEGQGTVSEQYF
TRBJ1-4 few TRBV6-1 TRBD1 TGTGCCAGCAGCCCTACCGGACAGGTCGGAAAACTGTTTTTT CASSPTGQVGKLFF
TRBJ2-5 . TRBV5-1 . TGCGCCAGCAGCTTGGAAGGAAGGGGGACCCAGTACTTC CASSLEGRGTQYF
TRBJ2-2 . TRBV5-1 . TGCGCCAGCAGCTTGGACAGGAGTAGGACCGGGGAGCTGTTTTTT CASSLDRSRTGELFF
TRBJ1-2 once TRBV5-1 . TGCGCCAGCGACCTGGAGGGGGGGGCCGGTGGCTACACCTTC CASDLEGGAGGYTF
TRBJ2-3 . TRBV25-1 TRBD2 TGTGCCAGCAGTAGCCCGGGACTAGCGGGCCTTAGCACAGATACGCAGTATTTT CASSSPGLAGLSTDTQYF
TRBJ2-7 . TRBV19 TRBD2 TGTGCCAGTAGTCCGCGGGAGGAACCCTACGAGCAGTACTTC CASSPREEPYEQYF
TRBJ2-1 . TRBV4-1 . TGCGCCAGCAGCCAATCATTCCGGGACAAGGCCCTCAATGAGCAGTTCTTC CASSQSFRDKALNEQFF
TRBJ1-4 . TRBV29-1 TRBD1 TGCAGCGGTGGGACAGGGAATGAAAAACTGTTTTTT CSGGTGNEKLFF
TRBJ2-7 . TRBV7-3 TRBD1 TGTGCCAGCAGCCCCTTCGCCACAGGGGGCGAGCAGTACTTC CASSPFATGGEQYF
TRBJ2-7 . TRBV5-6 TRBD2 TGTGCCAGCAGCCCGGGACTGGTGCGGGGGGATTACGAGCAGTACTTC CASSPGLVRGDYEQYF
TRBJ1-5 . TRBV6-1 TRBD1 TGTGCCAGCACCCCGGACAGGGGAGGTGGTCAGCCCCAGCATTTT CASTPDRGGGQPQHF
TRBJ1-1 . TRBV28 . TGTGCCAGCAGTCCTGTAACGAGTAGAACTGAAGCTTTCTTT CASSPVTSRTEAFF
TRBJ2-3 . TRBV15 TRBD2 TGTGCCACCAGCCTAGCGGGAGACGGTACAGATACGCAGTATTTT CATSLAGDGTDTQYF
TRBJ2-5 . TRBV7-9 TRBD2 TGTGCCAGCAGCTTACGGGACAGGGGACTAGCGGGAGTGAGGGAGACCCAGTACTTC CASSLRDRGLAGVRETQYF
TRBJ2-1 once TRBV7-9 . TGTGCCAGCAGCACCGGGTCCAGTCCCTACAATGAGCAGTTCTTC CASSTGSSPYNEQFF
TRBJ1-1 . TRBV12-5 TRBD1 TGTGCTAGTGGTTTGGGTGACAGGGGGCGCGGGACTGAAGCTTTCTTT CASGLGDRGRGTEAFF
TRBJ1-4 . TRBV7-8 TRBD1 TGTGCCAGCAGCCCCCGGACAGGGGGAACTAATGAAAAACTGTTTTTT CASSPRTGGTNEKLFF
TRBJ2-3 . TRBV29-1 . TGCAGTGGAGGCAGGGGCGGGGGAGATACGCAGTATTTT CSGGRGGGDTQYF
TRBJ1-1 . TRBV5-1 . TGCGCCAGCAGCTTGCTTTTCAGGTCGGAAATTTCGAACACTGAAGCTTTCTTT CASSLLFRSEISNTEAFF
TRBJ1-5 once TRBV16 . TGTGCCAGCAGCCCCTCACAGGGACGGGCAAATCAGCCCCAGCATTTT CASSPSQGRANQPQHF
TRBJ2-1 . TRBV7-9 . TGTGCCAGCAGCCTAGGGACAACCACGACTCAAAATGAGCAGTTCTTC CASSLGTTTTQNEQFF
TRBJ2-3 . TRBV30 . TGTGCCTGGAGTCGCGCTAGCACAGATACGCAGTATTTT CAWSRASTDTQYF
TRBJ2-2 . TRBV30 . TGTGCCTGGAGGGGCGGGAAGACGAACACCGGGGAGCTGTTTTTT CAWRGGKTNTGELFF
TRBJ1-1 few TRBV7-9 TRBD1 TGTGCCAGTGATGAAGGGGGCGGCACTGAAGCTTTCTTT CASDEGGGTEAFF
TRBJ2-1 . TRBV19 TRBD1 TGTGCCAGTAACAGGGGGTTAACGGATGAGCAGTTCTTC CASNRGLTDEQFF
TRBJ2-7 once TRBV6-1 . TGTGCCAGCAGTGAAACTCGGTACGAGCAGTACTTC CASSETRYEQYF
TRBJ2-5 . TRBV19 . TGTGCCAGTAGGACCGGACAGCAAGAGACCCAGTACTTC CASRTGQQETQYF
TRBJ2-3 few TRBV4-2 TRBD2 TGTGCCAGCAGCCAAGAGAGGGGACTAGCGACAGATACGCAGTATTTT CASSQERGLATDTQYF
TRBJ2-7 . TRBV6-5 . TGTGCCAGCAGTTACTCGAGTCCCGTCGTTTCTTACGAGCAGTACTTC CASSYSSPVVSYEQYF
TRBJ2-5 . TRBV7-7 TRBD2 TGTGCCAGCAGCTTGGGACTAGCGGGAACAAAAGAGACCCAGTACTTC CASSLGLAGTKETQYF
TRBJ1-3 . TRBV7-8 . TGTGCCAGCAGCTCTGGCGGCTCTGGAAACACCATATATTTT CASSSGGSGNTIYF
TRBJ1-2 few TRBV19 . TGTGCCAGTAGTGCCGGGTTTAACTATGGCTACACCTTC CASSAGFNYGYTF
TRBJ2-2 . TRBV5-1 TRBD2 TGCGCCAGCACTCGGACTAGCGGGAGTTCTGGGGAGCTGTTTTTT CASTRTSGSSGELFF
TRBJ2-5 . TRBV11-2 . TGTGCCAGCAGCTTAGTCGGGAGAGGAGAGACCCAGTACTTC CASSLVGRGETQYF
TRBJ2-1 . TRBV9 . TGTGCCAGCAGCGTAGCGGGAGATAGTTTAAATGAGCAGTTCTTC CASSVAGDSLNEQFF
TRBJ2-7 once TRBV19 TRBD2 TGTGCCAGTAGTGTTGCCGGGACTAGCTCCGAGCAGTACTTC CASSVAGTSSEQYF
TRBJ2-1 . TRBV4-1 TRBD2 TGCGCCAGCAGCCAAACTAGCGGGAGACTTCCTACCCACAATGAGCAGTTCTTC CASSQTSGRLPTHNEQFF
TRBJ2-7 . TRBV5-6 TRBD1 TGTGCCAGCAGCTTAGCCGGGACAGGTGATGACGAGCAGTACTTC CASSLAGTGDDEQYF
TRBJ2-1 . TRBV2 . TGTGCCAGCAGGGACAGCTACAATGAGCAGTTCTTC CASRDSYNEQFF
TRBJ2-3 . TRBV5-1 TRBD2 TGCGCCAGCAGCTTGGCTTCTAGCGGGAGTCCAGATACGCAGTATTTT CASSLASSGSPDTQYF
TRBJ1-1 . TRBV6-5 . TGTGCCAGCAGTGTTTCCCGGGACACAGAAGCTTTCTTT CASSVSRDTEAFF
TRBJ1-1 . TRBV6-5 . TGTGCCAGCAGTTACCCGGGGACTCGGGAAGCTTTCTTT CASSYPGTREAFF
TRBJ2-7 . TRBV7-8 . TGTGCCAGCAGCCCCGGGTTATACTACGAGCAGTACTTC CASSPGLYYEQYF
TRBJ2-1 . TRBV5-1 TRBD2 TGCGCCAGCAGCTTGGAATTAGCGGGAGCCTTCTACAATGAGCAGTTCTTC CASSLELAGAFYNEQFF
TRBJ2-3 once TRBV9 TRBD2 TGTGCCAGCAGCCCGGGGACTAGCGGGATGGAAGATACGCAGTATTTT CASSPGTSGMEDTQYF
TRBJ1-4 few TRBV13 . TGTGCCAGCAGCTACCGGACAGAAGGTGAAAAACTGTTTTTT CASSYRTEGEKLFF
TRBJ2-2 . TRBV9 TRBD2 TGTGCCAGCAGCGCCTTCGCGGGAGGGCCCAACGGGGAGCTGTTTTTT CASSAFAGGPNGELFF
TRBJ2-7 few TRBV27 TRBD1 TGTGCCAGCAGCCCGACAGGGGGGGTGGGCGAGCAGTACTTC CASSPTGGVGEQYF
TRBJ2-3 few TRBV7-7 . TGTGCCAGCAGCTCTGGGGGCACTGGGGCAGATACGCAGTATTTT CASSSGGTGADTQYF
TRBJ2-1 . TRBV29-1 . TGCAGCGTTCAGAGCGACAGTTACAATGAGCAGTTCTTC CSVQSDSYNEQFF
TRBJ2-3 . TRBV7-2 . TGTGCCAGCAGCTCGGAGGGGAGGGGGGTCACAGATACGCAGTATTTT CASSSEGRGVTDTQYF
TRBJ1-2 . TRBV7-8 . TGTGCCAGCAGCCGATCCCCAGGGCATGGCTACACCTTC CASSRSPGHGYTF
TRBJ1-2 . TRBV4-1 TRBD1 TGCGCCAGCAGCCAAGAAATAGGGACAGTTAGCTATGGCTACACCTTC CASSQEIGTVSYGYTF
TRBJ2-1 once TRBV15 TRBD2 TGTGCCACCAAGGGCGGGAGGGGCCCCAATGAGCAGTTCTTC CATKGGRGPNEQFF
TRBJ2-6 . TRBV30 . TGTGCCTGGACCCAAGACAGCGCTGGGGCCAACGTCCTGACTTTC CAWTQDSAGANVLTF